One sample yielded the 18 T cell receptor beta chains listed below, sequenced in a study of cytomegalovirus exposure and HLA in healthy donors. 60 Vbeta and 13 Jbeta primers were used in PCR. TCRdb's copy holds only in-frame clones and misses some; the assay was immunoSEQ multiplex PCR. The sample carries around 140,000 clones, 75% to 85% recorded once. Specimen: PBMCs. The receptors originated from a male donor in good health and CMV-seronegative.

V and J are TRBV6-6 and TRBJ1-6, with TRBD1 identical over 8 bases. CDR3 length equals 15 residues. CDR1 and CDR2 (germline): MNHNY, SVGAGI (reference sequence). V was pared by 6 bases and J by 7 bases, with 8 bases of the junction left unmatched. CDR3 coding DNA: TGTGCCAGCAGACCGCGACAGGGGAACAATTCACCCCTCCACTTT. Translation: CASRPRQGNNSPLHF.

The J gene is TRBJ1-1, the V gene TRBV14; D uncertain. Germline V CDR1 and CDR2: SGHDN, FVKESK. The length of the CDR3 is 13 residues. The germline V and J ends were trimmed by 6 bases and 3 bases, with 11 bases remaining between them. The CDR3 nucleotides are TGTGCCAGCAGTCGGGGTATGGACACTGAAGCTTTCTTT. This sequence encodes CASSRGMDTEAFF.

This clone was observed once. This chain links TRBV6-6 with TRBJ2-7; D may be TRBD1 (5 bases). The CDR3 loop spans 13 amino acids. Trimming took 5 bases from V and 3 from J, leaving 11 bases between them. The germline V gene has CDR1 MNHNY and CDR2 SVGAGI (reference sequence). The CDR3 bases are TGTGCCAGCAGTAACGGACAAAGCTACGAGCAGTACTTC. This translates into CASSNGQSYEQYF.

The sample holds a few counts of this clone. The V gene is TRBV29-1, the J gene TRBJ2-5; TRBD1 agrees at 7 bases. The germline CDR1 and CDR2 sequences are SQVTM and ANQGSEA. This CDR3 contains 14 residues. The J segment lost 4 bases and the V segment lost 3 bases, leaving 8 bases of the junction unmatched. In nucleotides, the CDR3 is TGCAGCGTTGAGCTAGGGGGCTTAGGAGAGACCCAGTACTTC. Its protein is CSVELGGLGETQYF.

This clone was picked up a small number of times. The chain couples TRBV7-9 to TRBJ2-2, with D possibly TRBD1 on 6 matching bases. This CDR3 comprises 14 residues. Trimming removed 6 bases from V and 3 bases from J, with 11 bases in between. Germline lookup yields CDR1 SEHNR and CDR2 FQNEAQ (reference sequence). The chain's CDR3 is CASSTDRYTGELFF. In DNA form, the CDR3 reads TGTGCCAGCAGTACGGACAGATACACCGGGGAGCTGTTTTTT.

This chain's CDR3 is CASSQLPGGIHGYTF. The DNA of the CDR3 is TGTGCCAGCAGCCAGTTGCCAGGGGGAATCCATGGCTACACCTTC. This rearrangement joins TRBV14 to TRBJ1-2, with 7 bases lining up with TRBD1. The germline CDR1 and CDR2 sequences are SGHDN and FVKESK. This CDR3 contains 15 residues. The J segment lost 6 bases and the V segment lost 3 bases, leaving 10 bases of the junction unmatched. Full variable domain (rest looked up from reference TRBV14 and TRBJ1-2): EAGVTQFPSHSVIEKGQTVTLRCDPISGHDNLYWYRRVMGKEIKFLLHFVKESKQDESGMPNNRFLAERTGGTYSTLKVQPAELEDSGVYFCASSQLPGGIHGYTFGSGTRLTVV.

J is TRBJ1-6 and V is TRBV9, with D possibly being TRBD1 (6 bases). V was cut by 3 bases and J by 10 bases, with 14 bases left in between. Germline lookup yields CDR1 SGDLS and CDR2 YYNGEE. CDR3 length: 14 residues. The CDR3 loop reads CASSATGLGSPLHF. CDR3 DNA sequence: TGTGCCAGCAGCGCGACAGGCTTGGGCTCACCCCTCCACTTT.

The chain links TRBV19 to TRBJ1-3; tentative D call: TRBD1 (5 bases). The CDR3 consists of 17 residues. The germline V and J ends were trimmed by 3 bases and 0 bases, with 15 bases remaining between them. Germline CDR1 is LNHDA and CDR2 is SQIVND (reference sequence). CDR3 in amino acids: CASSMVAGGVSGNTIYF. In DNA form, the CDR3 reads TGTGCCAGTAGTATGGTTGCCGGGGGAGTCTCTGGAAACACCATATATTTT.

The chain joins TRBV6-5 to TRBJ2-3; no definite D call. CDR3 length: 16 amino acids. Germline V CDR1 and CDR2: MNHEY, SVGAGI. V was pared by 0 bases and J by 2 bases, with 12 bases between. The CDR3 nucleotides read TGTGCCAGCAGTTACTCGAATGCGGTTTTCACAGATACGCAGTATTTT. It codes for CASSYSNAVFTDTQYF.

The chain links TRBV11-2 to TRBJ2-7; D remains unclear. The V and J ends lost 4 bases and 3 bases respectively, with 4 bases between them. This CDR3 is built from 11 residues. Per the germline V gene, CDR1 is SGHAT and CDR2 is FQNNGV. The CDR3 DNA follows: TGTGCCAGCAGCTCGAGCTACGAGCAGTACTTC. Translating it yields CASSSSYEQYF.

CDR3 region: CASSKGGAVPYNEQFF. The CDR3 coding sequence is TGTGCCAGCAGCAAAGGGGGGGCGGTCCCCTACAATGAGCAGTTCTTC. The chain carries TRBV11-2 and TRBJ2-1, with D possibly matching TRBD2 (7 bases). V gave up 5 bases and J gave up 2 bases, with 16 bases separating them. The V gene's germline CDR1 is SGHAT and CDR2 FQNNGV. This CDR3 comprises 16 residues.

The genes are TRBV6-5 and TRBJ1-4, with D hard to call. CDR3 size: 13 residues. V lost 7 bases, J lost 7 bases, and 13 bases lay in between. Germline V gene sequence: CDR1 MNHEY, CDR2 SVGAGI. The CDR3 loop is CASTSRRGEKLFF. The CDR3 DNA reads as TGTGCCAGCACCTCAAGACGGGGTGAAAAACTGTTTTTT.

The chain carries TRBV5-1 and TRBJ1-2; the D gene is possibly TRBD1 (6 bases). V was cut by 6 bases and J by 0 bases, with 15 bases left in between. CDR3 length: 15 amino acids. Germline assignment: CDR1 SGHRS and CDR2 YFSETQ. Here the CDR3 reads CASNIGTPSNYGYTF. The CDR3 region has the DNA TGCGCCAGCAATATCGGGACACCCTCTAACTATGGCTACACCTTC.

The chain employs TRBV30 and TRBJ1-6; no definite D call. In germline, CDR1 is GTSNPN, CDR2 SVGIG (reference sequence). CDR3 length: 12 residues. V dropped 4 bases and J dropped 8 bases, with 9 bases sitting between them. As DNA, the CDR3 is TGTGCCTGGACCCGTTCCGATTCACCCCTCCACTTT. Amino acid sequence: CAWTRSDSPLHF.

This chain joins TRBV27 and TRBJ2-7; D possibly corresponds to TRBD2 (5 bases). The CDR3 contains 14 residues. Trimming shortened V by 5 bases and J by 0 bases, and 11 bases separated the two germline ends. CDR1 is MNHEY, CDR2 SMNVEV, per germline (reference sequence). The CDR3, as DNA: TGTGCCAGCAGTCCCCACGGGATCTCCTACGAGCAGTACTTC. This encodes CASSPHGISYEQYF.

The count of this clone is one. This chain joins TRBV19 and TRBJ2-1; 10 positions agree with TRBD1. The length of the CDR3 is 15 residues. From germline, CDR1 is LNHDA and CDR2 SQIVND (reference sequence). V shed 7 bases, J shed 1 base, and the junction held 4 bases outside the gene matches. The CDR3 loop is CASIDRGRSYNEQFF. CDR3 sequence (DNA): TGTGCCAGTATCGACAGGGGGCGATCCTACAATGAGCAGTTCTTC.

V and J are TRBV9 and TRBJ1-2; tentative D call: TRBD1 (5 bases). Germline assignment: CDR1 SGDLS and CDR2 YYNGEE. Trimming left V 4 bases short and J 4 bases short, with 14 bases between. The CDR3 has 14 amino acids. This CDR3 reads CASSPQTEPYGYTF. The CDR3 region has the DNA TGTGCCAGCAGCCCCCAGACAGAACCCTATGGCTACACCTTC.

This clone was recorded once. The gene calls are TRBV7-8 and TRBJ1-1; unclear D gene. V lost 5 bases to trimming and J lost 0 bases, with 16 bases between them. This CDR3 is 16 amino acids long. Germline CDR1 and CDR2: SGHVS and FQNEAQ. CDR3 in DNA: TGTGCCAGCAGCCACACAGAGATTTCGGTGAACACTGAAGCTTTCTTT. Translation gives CASSHTEISVNTEAFF.